This T cell receptor (beta chain) was retrieved from a study of T cells in Graves' hyperthyroidism and ophthalmopathy. V shed 9 bases and J 3 bases; nucleotides not matched to a gene: 1. This CDR3 is built from 11 residues. CDR1 is ENHRY, CDR2 SYGVKD, per germline. Comment on this clonotype: The antigen is undetermined.

It was RNA transcripts that yielded the amplified TCR beta CDR3 regions. The primer set for the first-round RT-PCR of the TCR CDR3 was HTBI. One entry per CDR3 protein, called by TCRdb with MiXCR from the multiplex PCR reads. This sample carries hundreds of thousands of distinct CDR3 sequences, nearly 45% of them seen once, and the ten largest clones take 7% to 7.5%. Findings and caveats of the study: The majority of expanded thyroid clonotypes above 0.001 also appeared in blood. Before onset, ophthalmopathy was predicted by the model a median 6.5 months earlier.

The diagnostic basis comprised clinical symptoms, serum thyroxine and TRAb, thyroid ultrasound and orbital computed tomography. V is TRBV10-3 and J is TRBJ2-7; 8 bases fit TRBD1. The source of this sequence is an adult man with Graves' disease, either hyperthyroidism or ophthalmopathy (not recorded which). The sample consisted of peripheral blood or thyroid tissue (not recorded which). The CDR3 sequence is CAIQGVYEQYF. The CDR3 DNA reads TGTGCCATACAGGGGGTCTACGAGCAGTACTTC.